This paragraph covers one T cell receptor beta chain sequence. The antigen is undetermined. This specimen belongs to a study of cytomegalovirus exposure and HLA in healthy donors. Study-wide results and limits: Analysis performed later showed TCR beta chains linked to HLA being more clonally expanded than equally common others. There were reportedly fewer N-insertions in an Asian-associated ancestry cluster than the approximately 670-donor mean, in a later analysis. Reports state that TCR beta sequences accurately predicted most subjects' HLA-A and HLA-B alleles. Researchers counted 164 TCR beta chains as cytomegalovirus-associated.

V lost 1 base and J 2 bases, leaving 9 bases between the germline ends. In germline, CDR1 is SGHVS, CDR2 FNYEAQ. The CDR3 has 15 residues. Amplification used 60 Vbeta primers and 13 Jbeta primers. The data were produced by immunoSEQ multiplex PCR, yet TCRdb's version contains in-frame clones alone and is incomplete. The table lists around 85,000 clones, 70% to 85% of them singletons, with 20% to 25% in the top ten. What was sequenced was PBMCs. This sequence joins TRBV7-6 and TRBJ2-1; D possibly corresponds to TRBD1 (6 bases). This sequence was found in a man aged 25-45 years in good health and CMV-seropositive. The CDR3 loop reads CASSLDRAPYNEQFF. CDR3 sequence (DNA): TGTGCCAGCAGCTTAGACAGGGCCCCCTACAATGAGCAGTTCTTC.